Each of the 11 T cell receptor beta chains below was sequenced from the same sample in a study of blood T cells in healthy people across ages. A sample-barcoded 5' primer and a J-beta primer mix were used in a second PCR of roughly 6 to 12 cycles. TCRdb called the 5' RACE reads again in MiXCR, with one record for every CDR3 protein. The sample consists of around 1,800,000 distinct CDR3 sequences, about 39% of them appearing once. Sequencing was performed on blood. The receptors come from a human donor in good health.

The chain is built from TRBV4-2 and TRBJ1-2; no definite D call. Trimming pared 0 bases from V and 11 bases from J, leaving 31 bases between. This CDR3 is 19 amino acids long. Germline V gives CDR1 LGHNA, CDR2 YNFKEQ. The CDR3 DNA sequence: TGTGCCAGCAGCCAAGAGGAGGCACCTCCGCTAACTCTTCGAGCTGGGTACACCTTC. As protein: CASSQEEAPPLTLRAGYTF.

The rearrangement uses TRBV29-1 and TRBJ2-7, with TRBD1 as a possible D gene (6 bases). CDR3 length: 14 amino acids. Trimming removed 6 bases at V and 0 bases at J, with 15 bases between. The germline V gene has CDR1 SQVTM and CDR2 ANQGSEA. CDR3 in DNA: TGCAGCGTAGAGGACAGCGCCAGCTCCTACGAGCAGTACTTC. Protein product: CSVEDSASSYEQYF.

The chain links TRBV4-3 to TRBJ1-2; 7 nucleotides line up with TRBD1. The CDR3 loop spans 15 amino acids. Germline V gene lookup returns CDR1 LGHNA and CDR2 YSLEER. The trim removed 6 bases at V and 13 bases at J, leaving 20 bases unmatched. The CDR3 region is CASSISTGTEQSCTF. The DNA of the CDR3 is TGCGCCAGCAGTATTTCCACCGGGACAGAGCAGAGCTGCACCTTC.

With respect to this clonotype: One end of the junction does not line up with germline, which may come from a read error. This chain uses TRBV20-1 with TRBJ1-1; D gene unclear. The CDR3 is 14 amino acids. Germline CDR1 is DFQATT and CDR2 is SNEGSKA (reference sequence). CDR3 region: CSARDVRLNTEAFF. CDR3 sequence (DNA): TGCAGTGCTAGAGACGTCAGGCTGAACACCGAAGCTTTCTTT.

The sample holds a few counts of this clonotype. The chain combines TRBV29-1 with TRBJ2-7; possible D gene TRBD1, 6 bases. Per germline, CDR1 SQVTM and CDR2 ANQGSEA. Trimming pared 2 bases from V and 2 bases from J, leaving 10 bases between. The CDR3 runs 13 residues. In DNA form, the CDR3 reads TGCAGCGTTGAAAAGGACAGCACCTACGAGCAGTACTTC. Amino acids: CSVEKDSTYEQYF.

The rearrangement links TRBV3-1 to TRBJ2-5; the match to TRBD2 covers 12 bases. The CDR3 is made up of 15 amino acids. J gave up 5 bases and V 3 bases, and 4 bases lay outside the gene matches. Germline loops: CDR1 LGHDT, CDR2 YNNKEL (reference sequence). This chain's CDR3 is CASSHPGLAGETQYF. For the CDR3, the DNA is TGTGCCAGCAGCCACCCGGGACTAGCGGGCGAGACCCAGTACTTC.

The chain's CDR3 is CASSQDLTGSFGYTF. The CDR3 nucleotides read TGTGCCAGCAGCCAAGATCTTACAGGGAGTTTTGGCTACACCTTC. The V and J genes are TRBV3-1 and TRBJ1-2; tentatively, D is TRBD1 (6 bases). This CDR3 has 15 residues. Germline V gene data show CDR1 as LGHDT and CDR2 as YNNKEL (reference sequence). With 0 bases removed from V and 7 bases from J, the gap between germline ends came to 15 bases.

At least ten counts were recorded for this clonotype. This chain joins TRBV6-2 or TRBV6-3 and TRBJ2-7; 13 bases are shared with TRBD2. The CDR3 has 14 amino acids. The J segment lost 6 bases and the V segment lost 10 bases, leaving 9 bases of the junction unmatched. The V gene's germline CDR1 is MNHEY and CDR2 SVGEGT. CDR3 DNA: TGTGCCACCCGACTAGCGGGGGGTAGGGGCGAGCAGTACTTC. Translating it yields CATRLAGGRGEQYF.

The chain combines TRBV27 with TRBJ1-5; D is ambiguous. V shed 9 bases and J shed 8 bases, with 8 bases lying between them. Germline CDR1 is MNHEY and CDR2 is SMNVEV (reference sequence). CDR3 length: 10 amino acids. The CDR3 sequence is CARPTKPQHF. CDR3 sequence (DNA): TGTGCCAGACCTACAAAGCCCCAGCATTTT.

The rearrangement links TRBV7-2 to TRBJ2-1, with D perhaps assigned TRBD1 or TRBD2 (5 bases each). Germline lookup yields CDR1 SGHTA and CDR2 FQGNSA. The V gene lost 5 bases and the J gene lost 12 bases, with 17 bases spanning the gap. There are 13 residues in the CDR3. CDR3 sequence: CASSVDWTMTQFF. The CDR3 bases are TGTGCCAGCAGCGTGGACTGGACAATGACGCAGTTCTTC.

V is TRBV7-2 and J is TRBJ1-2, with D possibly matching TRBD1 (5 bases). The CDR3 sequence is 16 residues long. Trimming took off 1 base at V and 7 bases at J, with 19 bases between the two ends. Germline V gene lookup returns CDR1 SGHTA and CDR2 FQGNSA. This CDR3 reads CASSLVGGAASPGYTF. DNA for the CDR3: TGTGCCAGCAGCTTAGTAGGTGGGGCAGCCTCCCCTGGCTACACCTTC.